In its sample, the clone carrying this T cell receptor (beta chain) was seen many times. The data were obtained in a study of T cells in Graves' hyperthyroidism and ophthalmopathy. From RNA transcripts, TCR beta CDR3 regions were amplified. With the HTBI primer set, the TCR CDR3 went through a first round of RT-PCR. TCRdb processed the multiplex PCR reads anew with MiXCR; each CDR3 protein has one entry. The data contain fewer than 200,000 distinct CDR3 sequences, approximately 15% of them singletons. J gave up 4 bases and V 0 bases, and 7 bases lay outside the gene matches. The length of the CDR3 is 17 residues. Per germline, CDR1 SQVTM and CDR2 ANQGSEA.

The rearrangement joins TRBV29-1 to TRBJ2-5, with 14 bases identical to TRBD2. Sequenced: blood. The TCR sequence derives from a woman between 50 and 59 years old with Graves' hyperthyroidism. CDR3 coding DNA: TGCAGCGTTGAAGAAGGCCGGGGACTAGCGGGGGCAGAGACCCAGTACTTC. This encodes CSVEEGRGLAGAETQYF.